Presented here are 9 T cell receptor beta chains from one specimen sequenced in a study of human T cells and chemical hapten exposure. Treatment given: therapeutic diphenylcyclopropenone sensitization with weekly scalp DPC. It was the library that attached unique molecular identifiers to individual cDNA molecules. TCRdb reprocessed the reads with MiXCR, giving one entry per CDR3 protein. The sample shows 4,400 or so distinct CDR3 sequences, roughly 49% of them seen only once. This material consisted of whole blood, taken before DPC sensitization or 2, 6, or about 24 weeks after (not recorded which). All receptors come from an adult with alopecia areata. Some clones in this sample may be carry-over from other donors' samples. This table probably holds off-target reads from a library built for another chain.

This clonotype was seen only a few times. CDR3 protein: CASSLGGTSTDTQYF. The CDR3 nucleotides read TGCGCCAGCAGCTTGGGCGGGACATCCACAGATACGCAGTATTTT. The genes are TRBV5-1 and TRBJ2-3, with D possibly being TRBD1 or TRBD2 (6 bases each). With 0 bases removed from V and 2 bases from J, the gap between germline ends came to 10 bases. The CDR3 has 15 residues. The germline gives CDR1 SGHRS, CDR2 YFSETQ.

In this sample, this clonotype turned up a few times. The J gene is TRBJ2-3, the V gene TRBV18; perhaps D is TRBD1 or TRBD2 (5 bases each). Between the trimmed V and J ends, which lost 3 bases and 4 bases, there was a span of 11 bases. CDR1 KGHSH and CDR2 LQKENI come from the germline V gene. CDR3 length equals 14 residues. The CDR3 loop is CASSPYGAADTQYF. CDR3 DNA: TGTGCCAGCTCACCGTACGGGGCGGCAGATACGCAGTATTTT. Combining the CDR3 with reference TRBV18 and TRBJ2-3 gives the whole variable domain NAGVMQNPRHLVRRRGQEARLRCSPMKGHSHVYWYRQLPEEGLKFMVYLQKENIIDESGMPKERFSAEFPKEGPSILRIQQVVRGDSAAYFCASSPYGAADTQYFGPGTRLTVL.

This rearrangement joins TRBV3-1 to TRBJ2-1; D ambiguous. There are 13 residues in the CDR3. The germline V and J ends were trimmed by 1 base and 6 bases, with 7 bases remaining between them. CDR1 and CDR2 from the germline V gene are LGHDT and YNNKEL (reference sequence). Here the CDR3 reads CASSQGRRNEQFF. The CDR3 nucleotides read TGTGCCAGCAGCCAAGGCAGGCGCAATGAGCAGTTCTTC.

Only a few counts were recorded for this clonotype. CDR3 in amino acids: CASSQVQGGGYNEQFF. The CDR3 nucleotides read TGCGCCAGCAGCCAAGTACAGGGTGGAGGCTACAATGAGCAGTTCTTC. This chain links TRBV4-1 with TRBJ2-1; possibly TRBD1 for D (6 bases). Per germline, CDR1 MGHRA and CDR2 YSYEKL. CDR3 size: 16 residues. V dropped 1 base and J dropped 3 bases, with 13 bases sitting between them.

The genes are TRBV20-1 and TRBJ2-3, with no clear D. The CDR3 length is 14 residues. V lost 1 base to trimming and J lost 1 base, with 9 bases between them. Per germline, CDR1 DFQATT and CDR2 SNEGSKA (reference sequence). The CDR3 DNA is TGCAGTGCTAGAGGATTCACTGGCACAGATACGCAGTATTTT. Protein sequence: CSARGFTGTDTQYF.

The V gene is TRBV18, the J gene TRBJ2-7; D possibly corresponds to TRBD1 (7 bases). V dropped 6 bases and J dropped 3 bases, with 15 bases sitting between them. CDR3 length equals 14 residues. Germline CDR1 KGHSH, CDR2 LQKENI. Here the CDR3 reads CASSPRRDSYEQYF. CDR3 coding DNA: TGTGCCAGCTCGCCTAGGCGGGACAGCTACGAGCAGTACTTC.

This clonotype appeared a few times. This rearrangement joins TRBV28 to TRBJ2-3; 7 positions agree with TRBD2. The V segment lost 6 bases and the J segment 5 bases; nucleotides outside the gene matches: 8. This CDR3 has 14 amino acids. Germline CDR1 reads MDHEN; CDR2 reads SYDVKM. CDR3 DNA: TGTGCCAGCAGGCCGGGGAGGGTAGGAGATACGCAGTATTTT. Translated: CASRPGRVGDTQYF.

This clonotype was seen a handful of times. The V and J genes are TRBV9 and TRBJ2-1; 7 positions agree with TRBD1. Per the germline V gene, CDR1 is SGDLS and CDR2 is YYNGEE. With V trimmed by 0 bases and J by 9 bases, 9 bases remained unmatched. This CDR3 spans 15 amino acids. The DNA for the CDR3 is TGTGCCAGCAGCGTAGGTGCGGTCCCAGGGGGTGAGCAGTTCTTC. Amino acids: CASSVGAVPGGEQFF.

The rearrangement uses TRBV19 and TRBJ2-7; 7 positions match TRBD2. This CDR3 has 15 residues. Germline V gene data show CDR1 as LNHDA and CDR2 as SQIVND (reference sequence). The junction had 10 bases not matched to a gene; V was cut back by 5 bases and J by 3 bases. CDR3: CASSLTSGEVYEQYF. For the CDR3, the DNA is TGTGCCAGTAGTCTGACAAGCGGGGAAGTCTACGAGCAGTACTTC. The variable domain in full, with the rest retrieved from reference TRBV19 and TRBJ2-7, is DGGITQSPKYLFRKEGQNVTLSCEQNLNHDAMYWYRQDPGQGLRLIYYSQIVNDFQKGDIAEGYSVSREKKESFPLTVTSAQKNPTAFYLCASSLTSGEVYEQYFGPGTRLTVT.